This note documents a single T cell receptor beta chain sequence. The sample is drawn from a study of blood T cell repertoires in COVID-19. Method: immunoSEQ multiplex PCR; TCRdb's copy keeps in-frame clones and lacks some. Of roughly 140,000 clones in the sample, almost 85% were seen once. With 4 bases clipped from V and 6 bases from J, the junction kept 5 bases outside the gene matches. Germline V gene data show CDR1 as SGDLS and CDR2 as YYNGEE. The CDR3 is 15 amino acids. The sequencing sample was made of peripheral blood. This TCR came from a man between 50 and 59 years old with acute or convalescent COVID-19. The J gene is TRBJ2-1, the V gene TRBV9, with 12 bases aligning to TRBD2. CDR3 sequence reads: CASSPRLAGVNEQFF. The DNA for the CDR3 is TGTGCCAGCAGCCCTCGACTAGCGGGAGTCAATGAGCAGTTCTTC. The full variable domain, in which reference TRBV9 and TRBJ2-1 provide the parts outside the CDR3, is DSGVTQTPKHLITATGQRVTLRCSPRSGDLSVYWYQQSLDQGLQFLIQYYNGEERAKGNILERFSAQQFPDLHSELNLSSLELGDSALYFCASSPRLAGVNEQFFGPGTRLTVL.